Listed below are T cell receptor beta chains from one sample, sequenced in a study of cytomegalovirus exposure and HLA in healthy donors. Only in-frame clones appear in the TCRdb table, and some are missing; sequencing was by immunoSEQ multiplex PCR. The top ten clones hold roughly 4% of a sample with 250,000 to 350,000 clones, 86% of them seen once. The sequenced sample was PBMCs. Every receptor here comes from a middle-aged man in good health and CMV-seropositive. The CDR3 runs from the conserved cysteine through the conserved F or W. Each record gives: clone size, J gene, V gene, D gene, CDR3 DNA, CDR3 protein. D genes are given only for firm matches. Only part of the rows carry a size: once, few, many, or a class if the clone is expanded.

abundance: -; j_gene: TRBJ2-7; v_gene: TRBV28; d_gene: -; CDR3nt: TGTGCCAGCAGTGCGGGACAGATCTACGAGCAGTACTTC; CDR3aa: CASSAGQIYEQYF
abundance: -; j_gene: TRBJ2-7; v_gene: TRBV25-1; d_gene: TRBD2; CDR3nt: TGTGCCAGCAGTGAACAACCCGGGACTAGCGACTCCTACGAGCAGTACTTC; CDR3aa: CASSEQPGTSDSYEQYF
abundance: -; j_gene: TRBJ2-7; v_gene: TRBV27; d_gene: TRBD1; CDR3nt: TGTGCCAGCAGCCTCCTGTCCAGGGGGCAGCGCTACGAGCAGTACTTC; CDR3aa: CASSLLSRGQRYEQYF
abundance: -; j_gene: TRBJ2-1; v_gene: TRBV19; d_gene: TRBD2; CDR3nt: TGTGCCAGTAGTATCACTAGCGGGGCCCCCTACAATGAGCAGTTCTTC; CDR3aa: CASSITSGAPYNEQFF
abundance: -; j_gene: TRBJ2-2; v_gene: TRBV2; d_gene: -; CDR3nt: TGTGCCAGCAGCCATATCGACAGCCAGCCGAACACCGGGGAGCTGTTTTTT; CDR3aa: CASSHIDSQPNTGELFF
abundance: -; j_gene: TRBJ1-2; v_gene: TRBV28; d_gene: -; CDR3nt: TGTGCCAGCAGTTTATGGGCAGGGTCTGGCTACACCTTC; CDR3aa: CASSLWAGSGYTF
abundance: -; j_gene: TRBJ2-7; v_gene: TRBV10-3; d_gene: TRBD1; CDR3nt: TGTGCCGTTCTATCCGGGACAGGAACCTACGAGCAGTACTTC; CDR3aa: CAVLSGTGTYEQYF
abundance: -; j_gene: TRBJ2-1; v_gene: TRBV15; d_gene: TRBD1; CDR3nt: TGTGCCACCAGCAGGGACAGGGGGGACGATGAGCAGTTCTTC; CDR3aa: CATSRDRGDDEQFF
abundance: -; j_gene: TRBJ2-7; v_gene: TRBV29-1; d_gene: -; CDR3nt: TGCAGCGTGACAGACAGATGGACCACCTCCTACGAGCAGTACTTC; CDR3aa: CSVTDRWTTSYEQYF
abundance: -; j_gene: TRBJ2-1; v_gene: TRBV7-6; d_gene: TRBD2; CDR3nt: TGTGCCAGCAGCCCCCGGACTAGCGGGAGAGGAAATGAGCAGTTCTTC; CDR3aa: CASSPRTSGRGNEQFF
abundance: -; j_gene: TRBJ2-7; v_gene: TRBV11-3; d_gene: -; CDR3nt: TGTGCCAGCAGCTTGAAACTGGGGGGCGAGCAGTACTTC; CDR3aa: CASSLKLGGEQYF
abundance: -; j_gene: TRBJ1-1; v_gene: TRBV18; d_gene: TRBD1; CDR3nt: TGTGCCAGCTCACCGAGACAGGGGCAGAACACTGAAGCTTTCTTT; CDR3aa: CASSPRQGQNTEAFF
abundance: few; j_gene: TRBJ1-5; v_gene: TRBV6-5; d_gene: -; CDR3nt: TGTGCCAGCAGTTACTCGTCTGCGGTGCGGCAGCCCCAGCATTTT; CDR3aa: CASSYSSAVRQPQHF
abundance: -; j_gene: TRBJ2-2; v_gene: TRBV7-7; d_gene: -; CDR3nt: TGTGCTAGCAGTTTGACAGGATCCACCGGGGAGCTGTTTTTT; CDR3aa: CASSLTGSTGELFF
abundance: -; j_gene: TRBJ1-5; v_gene: TRBV6-5; d_gene: -; CDR3nt: TGTGCCAGCAGCCCCGGTGATAGCAATCAGCCCCAGCATTTT; CDR3aa: CASSPGDSNQPQHF
abundance: -; j_gene: TRBJ2-3; v_gene: TRBV7-3; d_gene: -; CDR3nt: TGTGCCAGCAGCTTACTGGCGGGGCTAGCAGATACGCAGTATTTT; CDR3aa: CASSLLAGLADTQYF
abundance: -; j_gene: TRBJ1-1; v_gene: TRBV5-6; d_gene: -; CDR3nt: TGTGCCAGCCACGGAGCTCCAGGGGCAGGGACTGAAGCTTTCTTT; CDR3aa: CASHGAPGAGTEAFF
abundance: -; j_gene: TRBJ1-2; v_gene: TRBV2; d_gene: TRBD1; CDR3nt: TGTGCCAGCAGTGAAGGGACAGGGACCTATGGCTACACCTTC; CDR3aa: CASSEGTGTYGYTF
abundance: -; j_gene: TRBJ2-7; v_gene: TRBV7-6; d_gene: TRBD1; CDR3nt: TGTGCCAGCAGCCCCCTCCTCGGGTTGGGACAGGGCTACGAGCAGTACTTC; CDR3aa: CASSPLLGLGQGYEQYF
abundance: -; j_gene: TRBJ1-5; v_gene: TRBV19; d_gene: -; CDR3nt: TGTGCCACACGATGGGGGCACGACTATAGCAATCAGCCCCAGCATTTT; CDR3aa: CATRWGHDYSNQPQHF
abundance: -; j_gene: TRBJ1-1; v_gene: TRBV2; d_gene: -; CDR3nt: TGTGCCAGCACCCCCGGGGGAAGGACTGAAGCTTTCTTT; CDR3aa: CASTPGGRTEAFF
abundance: -; j_gene: TRBJ1-5; v_gene: TRBV5-1; d_gene: TRBD1; CDR3nt: TGCGCCAGCAGCTTGGGTCGTACAGGGGAGAGATCTAGCAATCAGCCCCAGCATTTT; CDR3aa: CASSLGRTGERSSNQPQHF
abundance: -; j_gene: TRBJ2-7; v_gene: TRBV10-3; d_gene: TRBD1; CDR3nt: TGTGCCATCAGTGAGTGGGACAGGGAGCACGCGGACTCCTACGAGCAGTACTTC; CDR3aa: CAISEWDREHADSYEQYF
abundance: -; j_gene: TRBJ1-2; v_gene: TRBV27; d_gene: TRBD1; CDR3nt: TGTGCCAGCAGTTTCCTCGGACAGGGAAACTATGGCTACACCTTC; CDR3aa: CASSFLGQGNYGYTF
abundance: -; j_gene: TRBJ2-1; v_gene: TRBV28; d_gene: TRBD1; CDR3nt: TGTGCCAGCAGTCCGACAGGGGTCAATGAGCAGTTCTTC; CDR3aa: CASSPTGVNEQFF
abundance: -; j_gene: TRBJ2-2; v_gene: TRBV7-8; d_gene: -; CDR3nt: TGTGCCAGCAGCCGAACAGGGATGGACGGGGAGCTGTTTTTT; CDR3aa: CASSRTGMDGELFF
abundance: -; j_gene: TRBJ1-4; v_gene: TRBV6-5; d_gene: TRBD1; CDR3nt: TGTGCCAGCAGACAGGGGGCGTATAATGAAAAACTGTTTTTT; CDR3aa: CASRQGAYNEKLFF
abundance: -; j_gene: TRBJ2-7; v_gene: TRBV27; d_gene: TRBD2; CDR3nt: TGTGCCAGCACGGGGTTAGGCGGGGGCTCCTACGAGCAGTACTTC; CDR3aa: CASTGLGGGSYEQYF
abundance: once; j_gene: TRBJ2-7; v_gene: TRBV6-1; d_gene: -; CDR3nt: TGTACCAGCAGTGAATGGGGCGGCTACGAGCAGTACTTC; CDR3aa: CTSSEWGGYEQYF
abundance: -; j_gene: TRBJ2-1; v_gene: TRBV9; d_gene: -; CDR3nt: TGTGCCAGCAGCCCCAGCGGCAGGCCTACCTCTCTTGCCAATGAGCAGTTCTTC; CDR3aa: CASSPSGRPTSLANEQFF
abundance: -; j_gene: TRBJ2-2; v_gene: TRBV27; d_gene: TRBD2; CDR3nt: TGTGCCAGCAGTTCCACTCAAGGGACTAGCTGGAACACCGGGGAGCTGTTTTTT; CDR3aa: CASSSTQGTSWNTGELFF
abundance: -; j_gene: TRBJ2-1; v_gene: TRBV19; d_gene: -; CDR3nt: TGTGCCAGTAGTTCCAGGATGAGCTCCTACAATGAGCAGTTCTTC; CDR3aa: CASSSRMSSYNEQFF
abundance: -; j_gene: TRBJ2-7; v_gene: TRBV29-1; d_gene: TRBD2; CDR3nt: TGCAGCATAACACGGGGGACTAGCGGGTACGAGCAGTACTTC; CDR3aa: CSITRGTSGYEQYF
abundance: -; j_gene: TRBJ2-7; v_gene: TRBV6-5; d_gene: -; CDR3nt: TGTGCCAGCAGTTACCAGGGCACCTACGAGCAGTACTTC; CDR3aa: CASSYQGTYEQYF
abundance: -; j_gene: TRBJ1-1; v_gene: TRBV4-1; d_gene: -; CDR3nt: TGCGCCAGCACCCAGGGGCCGGCCACTGAAGCTTTCTTT; CDR3aa: CASTQGPATEAFF
abundance: -; j_gene: TRBJ2-1; v_gene: TRBV6-1; d_gene: TRBD1; CDR3nt: TGTGCCAGCAGTGGGGGACAGGGGAGGAATGAGCAGTTCTTC; CDR3aa: CASSGGQGRNEQFF
abundance: -; j_gene: TRBJ2-1; v_gene: TRBV29-1; d_gene: -; CDR3nt: TGCAGCGTTGGGACTGGGATCTACAATGAGCAGTTCTTC; CDR3aa: CSVGTGIYNEQFF
abundance: -; j_gene: TRBJ1-4; v_gene: TRBV28; d_gene: TRBD1; CDR3nt: TGTGCCAGCAAGGGACAGGGGGCAACTAATGAAAAACTGTTTTTT; CDR3aa: CASKGQGATNEKLFF
abundance: -; j_gene: TRBJ1-1; v_gene: TRBV2; d_gene: -; CDR3nt: TGTGCCAGCAGTGATAAGGGGGTCTACACTGAAGCTTTCTTT; CDR3aa: CASSDKGVYTEAFF
abundance: -; j_gene: TRBJ1-1; v_gene: TRBV20-1; d_gene: -; CDR3nt: TGCAGTGCTAGCGGGGTTACTGAAGCTTTCTTT; CDR3aa: CSASGVTEAFF
abundance: -; j_gene: TRBJ2-2; v_gene: TRBV6-6; d_gene: TRBD2; CDR3nt: TGTGCCAGCAGCTACGGGGGAGGGAGTGGCACCGGGGAGCTGTTTTTT; CDR3aa: CASSYGGGSGTGELFF
abundance: -; j_gene: TRBJ2-5; v_gene: TRBV13; d_gene: TRBD2; CDR3nt: TGTGCCAGCAGCTCCAGCGGGAGGGAAGAGACCCAGTACTTC; CDR3aa: CASSSSGREETQYF
abundance: -; j_gene: TRBJ2-1; v_gene: TRBV5-1; d_gene: -; CDR3nt: TGCGCCAGCAGCCCCGACCTAGCGACCACCTACAATGAGCAGTTCTTC; CDR3aa: CASSPDLATTYNEQFF
abundance: -; j_gene: TRBJ1-2; v_gene: TRBV29-1; d_gene: -; CDR3nt: TGCAGCGTTGAGGGCACTAACTATGGCTACACCTTC; CDR3aa: CSVEGTNYGYTF
abundance: -; j_gene: TRBJ1-5; v_gene: TRBV19; d_gene: TRBD1; CDR3nt: TGTGCCAGTGGGGACAGTACGGGTCAGCCCCAGCATTTT; CDR3aa: CASGDSTGQPQHF
abundance: -; j_gene: TRBJ1-2; v_gene: TRBV4-2; d_gene: TRBD1; CDR3nt: TGTGCCAGCAGCCAAGATAGCCGGACAGGGGATGGCTACACCTTC; CDR3aa: CASSQDSRTGDGYTF
abundance: -; j_gene: TRBJ2-5; v_gene: TRBV28; d_gene: TRBD2; CDR3nt: TGTGCCAGCAGGATAGCGGGAGAGGAGACCCAGTACTTC; CDR3aa: CASRIAGEETQYF
abundance: -; j_gene: TRBJ2-2; v_gene: TRBV11-1; d_gene: -; CDR3nt: TGTGCCAGCAGCCACCGAGCCGGGGAGCTGTTTTTT; CDR3aa: CASSHRAGELFF
abundance: -; j_gene: TRBJ2-2; v_gene: TRBV19; d_gene: -; CDR3nt: TGTGCCAGTAGTATAGATTACGGCCTCGGGGTCGGGGAGCTGTTTTTT; CDR3aa: CASSIDYGLGVGELFF
abundance: -; j_gene: TRBJ2-7; v_gene: TRBV6-5; d_gene: TRBD1; CDR3nt: TGTGCCAGCAGTGGGACAGGGAATGGCGAGCAGTACTTC; CDR3aa: CASSGTGNGEQYF
abundance: once; j_gene: TRBJ2-7; v_gene: TRBV2; d_gene: TRBD2; CDR3nt: TGTGCCAGCAGTGAGCCGCGGGAGAGCTACGAGCAGTACTTC; CDR3aa: CASSEPRESYEQYF
abundance: -; j_gene: TRBJ2-7; v_gene: TRBV28; d_gene: TRBD1; CDR3nt: TGTGCCAGTCAAGGGGACAGGGCCCACGAGCAGTACTTC; CDR3aa: CASQGDRAHEQYF
abundance: -; j_gene: TRBJ2-5; v_gene: TRBV9; d_gene: TRBD2; CDR3nt: TGTGCCAGCAGCATCCTAGCGGGAACGGGGGAGACCCAGTACTTC; CDR3aa: CASSILAGTGETQYF
abundance: -; j_gene: TRBJ2-7; v_gene: TRBV10-2; d_gene: -; CDR3nt: TGCGCCAGCAGTGCTTCCTCCTACGAGCAGTACTTC; CDR3aa: CASSASSYEQYF
abundance: -; j_gene: TRBJ2-7; v_gene: TRBV11-3; d_gene: TRBD1; CDR3nt: TGTGCCAGCAGCTCAGGACAGGGATTTACTCCCGAGCAGTACTTC; CDR3aa: CASSSGQGFTPEQYF
abundance: -; j_gene: TRBJ2-1; v_gene: TRBV15; d_gene: -; CDR3nt: TGTGCCACCAGCAGATCCGGCGTCAGGGAGCAGTTCTTC; CDR3aa: CATSRSGVREQFF
abundance: -; j_gene: TRBJ2-1; v_gene: TRBV28; d_gene: -; CDR3nt: TGTGCCAGCAGCCTACCCGCGGATGTTCAGTTCTTC; CDR3aa: CASSLPADVQFF
abundance: -; j_gene: TRBJ1-5; v_gene: TRBV19; d_gene: -; CDR3nt: TGTGCCAGTATGGGGCGGCGGTCTAGCAATCAGCCCCAGCATTTT; CDR3aa: CASMGRRSSNQPQHF
abundance: -; j_gene: TRBJ2-5; v_gene: TRBV19; d_gene: -; CDR3nt: TGTGCCAGTAGTTTGGGCCCCGGGGTTCAAGAGACCCAGTACTTC; CDR3aa: CASSLGPGVQETQYF
abundance: -; j_gene: TRBJ1-2; v_gene: TRBV4-1; d_gene: TRBD1; CDR3nt: TGCGCCAGCAGCCAAGGTGTCCCCCTGGGACAGGGATATGGCTACACCTTC; CDR3aa: CASSQGVPLGQGYGYTF